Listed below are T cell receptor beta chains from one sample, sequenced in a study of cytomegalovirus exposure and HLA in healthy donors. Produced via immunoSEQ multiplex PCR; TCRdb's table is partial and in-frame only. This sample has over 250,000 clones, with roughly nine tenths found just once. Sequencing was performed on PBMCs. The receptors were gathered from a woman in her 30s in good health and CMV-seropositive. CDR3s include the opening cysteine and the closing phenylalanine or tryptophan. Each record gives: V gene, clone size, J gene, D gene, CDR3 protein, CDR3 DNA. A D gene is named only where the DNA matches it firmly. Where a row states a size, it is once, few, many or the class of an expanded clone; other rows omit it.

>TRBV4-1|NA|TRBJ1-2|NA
CASSRGYGYTF
TGCGCCAGCAGCCGTGGCTATGGCTACACCTTC
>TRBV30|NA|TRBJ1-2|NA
CAWNIQGFYGYTF
TGTGCCTGGAATATACAGGGTTTCTATGGCTACACCTTC
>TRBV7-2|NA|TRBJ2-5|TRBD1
CASSSQGASQETQYF
TGTGCCAGCAGCTCCCAGGGGGCTTCACAAGAGACCCAGTACTTC
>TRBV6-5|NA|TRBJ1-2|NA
CASSYGAGHGYTF
TGTGCCAGCAGTTACGGGGCAGGGCATGGCTACACCTTC
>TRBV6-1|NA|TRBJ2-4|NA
CASSETYTGNRAKNIQYF
TGTGCCAGCAGTGAAACCTATACAGGGAACAGGGCCAAAAACATTCAGTACTTC
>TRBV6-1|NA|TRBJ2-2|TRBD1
CASSDLEGTVNTGELFF
TGTGCCAGCAGTGATCTGGAAGGGACAGTGAACACCGGGGAGCTGTTTTTT
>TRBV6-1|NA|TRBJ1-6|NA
CASGPGIHNSPLHF
TGTGCCAGCGGTCCGGGTATTCATAATTCACCCCTCCACTTT
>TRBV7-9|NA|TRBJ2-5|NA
CASSSGPQETQYF
TGTGCCAGCAGCTCGGGACCGCAAGAGACCCAGTACTTC
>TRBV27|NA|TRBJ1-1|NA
CASRVKLNTEAFF
TGTGCCAGCAGGGTCAAACTGAACACTGAAGCTTTCTTT
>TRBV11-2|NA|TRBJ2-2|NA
CASSPSLGELFF
TGTGCCAGCAGCCCATCCCTCGGGGAGCTGTTTTTT
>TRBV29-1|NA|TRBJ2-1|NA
CSVNWSGNEQFF
TGCAGCGTTAACTGGAGTGGCAATGAGCAGTTCTTC
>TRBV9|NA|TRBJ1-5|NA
CASSADGNQPQHF
TGTGCCAGCAGCGCCGACGGCAATCAGCCCCAGCATTTT
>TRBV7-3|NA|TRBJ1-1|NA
CASSLTGNTEAFF
TGTGCCAGCAGTCTTACAGGGAACACTGAAGCTTTCTTT
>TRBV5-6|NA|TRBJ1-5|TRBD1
CASSLGRGNQPQHF
TGTGCCAGCAGCTTGGGCAGGGGGAATCAGCCCCAGCATTTT
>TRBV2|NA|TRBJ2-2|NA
CASSDYNTGELFF
TGTGCCAGCAGTGACTACAACACCGGGGAGCTGTTTTTT
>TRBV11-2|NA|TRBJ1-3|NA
CASSLGSGVPGLNTIYF
TGTGCCAGCAGCTTAGGGAGCGGTGTCCCTGGGTTAAACACCATATATTTT
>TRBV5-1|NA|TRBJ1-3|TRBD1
CASSLGQGSYSGNTIYF
TGCGCCAGCAGCTTGGGACAGGGTTCCTACTCTGGAAACACCATATATTTT
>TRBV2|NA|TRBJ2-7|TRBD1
CASSQQGAVSYEQYF
TGTGCCAGCAGTCAGCAGGGGGCAGTTTCCTACGAGCAGTACTTC
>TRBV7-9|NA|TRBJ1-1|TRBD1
CASSPNDRGSTEAFF
TGTGCCAGCAGCCCCAATGACAGGGGATCCACTGAAGCTTTCTTT
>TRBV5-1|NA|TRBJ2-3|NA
CASRGLHTDTQYF
TGCGCCAGCAGGGGGCTCCACACAGATACGCAGTATTTT
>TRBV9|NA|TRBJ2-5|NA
CASSVEPGPETQYF
TGTGCCAGCAGCGTAGAACCGGGTCCGGAGACCCAGTACTTC
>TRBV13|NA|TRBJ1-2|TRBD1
CASSLSPGGNGYTF
TGTGCCAGCAGCTTATCTCCAGGGGGCAATGGCTACACCTTC
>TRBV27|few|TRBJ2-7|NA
CASSLSGVSYEQYF
TGTGCCAGCAGTTTATCCGGGGTGAGCTACGAGCAGTACTTC
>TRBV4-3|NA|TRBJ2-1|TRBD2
CASSQTSGRPNEQFF
TGCGCCAGCAGCCAGACTAGCGGGAGACCGAATGAGCAGTTCTTC
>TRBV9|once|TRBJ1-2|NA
CASSVGNTGVNYGYTF
TGTGCCAGCAGCGTAGGTAATACGGGTGTGAACTATGGCTACACCTTC
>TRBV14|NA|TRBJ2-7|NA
CASSQTRGLYEQYF
TGTGCCAGCAGCCAAACCCGGGGGCTTTACGAGCAGTACTTC
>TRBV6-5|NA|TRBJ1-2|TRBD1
CASLQTGANGYTF
TGTGCCAGCTTACAAACAGGGGCGAATGGCTACACCTTC
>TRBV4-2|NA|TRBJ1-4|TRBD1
CASSQAGTGGGKLFF
TGTGCCAGCAGCCAGGCCGGGACAGGGGGAGGAAAACTGTTTTTT
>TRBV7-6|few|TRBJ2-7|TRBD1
CASSLGQNYEQYF
TGTGCCAGCAGCTTGGGACAGAACTACGAGCAGTACTTC
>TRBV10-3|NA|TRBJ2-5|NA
CAISATQETQYF
TGTGCCATCAGCGCAACTCAAGAGACCCAGTACTTC
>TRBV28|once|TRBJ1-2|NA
CASSLRTVGSNYGYTF
TGTGCCAGCAGTTTACGGACCGTCGGCTCTAACTATGGCTACACCTTC
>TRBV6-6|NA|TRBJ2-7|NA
CASSREGSSYEQYF
TGTGCCAGCAGTAGAGAGGGTAGCTCCTACGAGCAGTACTTC
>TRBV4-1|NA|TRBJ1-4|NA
CASSQERGYNEKLFF
TGCGCCAGCAGCCAAGAAAGGGGTTATAATGAAAAACTGTTTTTT
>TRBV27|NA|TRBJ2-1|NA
CASSLSFQGGYNEQFF
TGTGCCAGCAGTTTATCGTTCCAGGGTGGGTACAATGAGCAGTTCTTC
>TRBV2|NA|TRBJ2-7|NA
CAGRVGLSAYEQYF
TGTGCCGGACGGGTGGGACTCAGTGCCTACGAGCAGTACTTC
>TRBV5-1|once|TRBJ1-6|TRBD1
CASSGIPGQGDRGSPLHF
TGCGCCAGCAGCGGGATTCCGGGACAGGGGGACCGAGGTTCACCCCTCCACTTT
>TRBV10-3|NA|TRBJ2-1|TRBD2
CAISYLAGGLGEQFF
TGTGCCATCAGTTACTTAGCGGGAGGGCTGGGGGAGCAGTTCTTC
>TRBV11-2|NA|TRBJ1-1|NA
CASSLDRGEPNTEAFF
TGTGCCAGCAGCTTAGATCGGGGTGAACCGAACACTGAAGCTTTCTTT
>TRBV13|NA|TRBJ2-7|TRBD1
CASRFGTGGNEQYF
TGTGCCAGCCGCTTCGGTACAGGGGGCAACGAGCAGTACTTC
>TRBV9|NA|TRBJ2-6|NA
CASSVARDSGANVLTF
TGTGCCAGCAGCGTAGCTAGGGACTCTGGGGCCAACGTCCTGACTTTC
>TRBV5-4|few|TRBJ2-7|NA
CASSPPSRLDEQYF
TGTGCCAGCAGCCCACCAAGTCGCTTAGACGAGCAGTACTTC